This TCR beta chain was captured in a study of blood T cell repertoires in COVID-19. Turning to the study itself: The study counted Cohort 3 donors as recovered given two negative PCRs, clearance, or symptom resolution.

Germline V gene lookup returns CDR1 GTSNPN and CDR2 SVGIG (reference sequence). V shed 0 bases and J shed 3 bases, with 9 bases lying between them. The CDR3 sequence is 14 residues long. Cohort placement rested on clinical history that participants reported themselves. In the authors' methods: Estimated nucleated cell counts came from reference gene primer amplification. Clones were sequenced by immunoSEQ multiplex PCR, and TCRdb holds only the in-frame ones, with some missing. That table supplies the V and J calls and clone size; D and trimming were determined from the DNA. The sample gives approximately 240,000 clones, roughly 90% of which show up once; approximately 2.8% is in the top ten.

The clonotype was recovered from a woman in her 50s in a cohort exposed to, infected with or recovered from COVID-19 (not recorded which). Sequenced input: PBMCs or T cells enriched from blood (not recorded which). This sequence joins TRBV30 and TRBJ1-5; no reliable D call. As DNA, the CDR3 is TGTGCCTGGAGTGTGGGCCGTATCAATCAGCCCCAGCATTTT. Translation: CAWSVGRINQPQHF. Supplemented by reference TRBV30 and TRBJ1-5, the full variable domain reads SQTIHQWPATLVQPVGSPLSLECTVEGTSNPNLYWYRQAAGRGLQLLFYSVGIGQISSEVPQNLSASRPQDRQFILSSKKLLLSDSGFYLCAWSVGRINQPQHFGDGTRLSIL.